One and the same sample provided the 28 T cell receptor beta chains below, sequenced in a study of early T cells in non-severe SARS-CoV-2 infection. TCRdb reprocessed the 5' RACE reads with MiXCR, giving one entry per CDR3 protein. The table shows about 94,000 distinct CDR3 sequences, with over 10% occurring only once. Specimen: whole blood. These TCRs come from an adult who was a healthcare worker with PCR-confirmed SARS-CoV-2 infection or an uninfected control (not recorded which).

The table lists this clonotype with many counts. J is TRBJ1-6 and V is TRBV12-3 or TRBV12-4; D remains ambiguous. Trimming removed 6 bases from V and 14 bases from J, with 17 bases in between. This CDR3 contains 13 residues. The CDR3 protein is CASSRAMSETLHF. The CDR3 DNA reads TGTGCCAGCAGCCGGGCAATGTCGGAAACCCTCCACTTT.

This clonotype showed up just a few times. This sequence joins TRBV28 and TRBJ2-1; 10 nucleotides match TRBD2. Trimming at V came to 6 bases and at J to 4 bases, leaving 9 bases not matched to a gene. Germline V gives CDR1 MDHEN, CDR2 SYDVKM. There are 16 residues in the CDR3. In nucleotides, the CDR3 is TGTGCCAGCAGCAGCCCTAGCGGGGGCCTGTACAATGAGCAGTTCTTC. Protein sequence: CASSSPSGGLYNEQFF.

Comment on this clonotype: A much larger clone lies one base from this, so it may be a read error. The chain combines TRBV15 with TRBJ2-3; TRBD1 is a possible D gene (6 bases). The CDR3 length is 14 residues. Per the germline V gene, CDR1 is LNHNV and CDR2 is YYDKDF (reference sequence). The CDR3 DNA follows: TGTGCCGTCAAAGACAGGCCTGGGTTAGATACGCAGTTTTTT. It specifies CAVKDRPGLDTQFF.

This clonotype was recorded many times. The chain combines TRBV6-1 with TRBJ2-7; TRBD1 matches 9 bases. The J segment lost 1 base and the V segment lost 7 bases, leaving 5 bases of the junction unmatched. The CDR3 has 14 amino acids. CDR1 MNHNS and CDR2 SASEGT come from the germline V gene. For the CDR3, the DNA is TGTGCCAGCACTCTAGGACAGGGGTCCTACGAGCAGTACTTC. Protein: CASTLGQGSYEQYF.

This clonotype was seen more than once but under ten times. The chain links TRBV11-1 to TRBJ1-4, with D tentatively TRBD1 (6 bases). CDR3 size: 15 residues. V was pared by 5 bases and J by 7 bases, with 17 bases between. CDR1 SGHAT and CDR2 FQDESV come from the germline V gene (reference sequence). The CDR3 region has the DNA TGTGCCAGCAGCGCCTCACAGGGTCCTCCTGAAAAACTGTTTTTT. This encodes CASSASQGPPEKLFF. Based on the CDR3 plus reference TRBV11-1 and TRBJ1-4, the full variable domain is EAEVAQSPRYKITEKSQAVAFWCDPISGHATLYWYRQILGQGPELLVQFQDESVVDDSQLPKDRFSAERLKGVDSTLKIQPAELGDSAMYLCASSASQGPPEKLFFGSGTQLSVL.

This clonotype has ten or more counts. The chain couples TRBV10-2 to TRBJ2-6, with 15 bases identical to TRBD2. CDR1 and CDR2 from the germline V gene are WSHSY and SAAADI. The CDR3 has 17 residues. With 8 bases clipped from V and 3 bases from J, the junction kept 5 bases outside the gene matches. Here the CDR3 DNA reads TGCGCCAGCTGGGGACTAGCGGGGGGTGATGGGGCCAACGTCCTGACTTTC. This sequence encodes CASWGLAGGDGANVLTF.

The V call is TRBV28, the J call TRBJ2-7; 9 nucleotides match TRBD1. The CDR3 loop spans 13 amino acids. CDR1 and CDR2 (germline): MDHEN, SYDVKM. J lost 1 base, V lost 10 bases, and 5 bases had no gene match. CDR3 residues: CATRTGVSYEQYF. In nucleotides, the CDR3 is TGTGCCACCCGGACAGGGGTGTCCTACGAGCAGTACTTC.

This clonotype was seen more than once but under ten times. The chain carries TRBV28 and TRBJ1-5; no reliable D call. The CDR3 has 13 residues. Germline loops: CDR1 MDHEN, CDR2 SYDVKM. V shed 1 base and J shed 6 bases, with 7 bases lying between them. CDR3 coding DNA: TGTGCCAGCAGTTTATACGGAGGTCAGCCCCAGCATTTT. Protein: CASSLYGGQPQHF.

This clonotype was seen at least ten times. This rearrangement joins TRBV2 to TRBJ1-5; D uncertain. The V gene lost 7 bases and the J gene lost 1 base, with 11 bases spanning the gap. This CDR3 comprises 14 residues. CDR1 and CDR2 (germline): SNHLY, FYNNEI. The CDR3 spells CASTTDLSNQPQHF. CDR3 bases: TGTGCCAGCACCACGGACCTCAGCAATCAGCCCCAGCATTTT.

CDR3 loop: CSARQGNEKLFF. DNA for the CDR3: TGCAGTGCTAGACAGGGCAATGAAAAACTGTTTTTT. This chain links TRBV20-1 with TRBJ1-4; possible D gene TRBD1, 5 bases. V was cut by 2 bases and J by 5 bases, with 6 bases left in between. CDR3 size: 12 residues. The germline V gene has CDR1 DFQATT and CDR2 SNEGSKA (reference sequence).

This chain connects TRBV19 to TRBJ2-7; 7 positions match TRBD1. The CDR3 is 14 residues long. Germline V gene data show CDR1 as LNHDA and CDR2 as SQIVND (reference sequence). V gave up 5 bases and J gave up 0 bases; unmatched junction bases: 4. The CDR3 DNA reads as TGTGCCAGTAGTCGACAGGGTAGCTCCTACGAGCAGTACTTC. Translating it yields CASSRQGSSYEQYF.

The gene calls are TRBV19 and TRBJ2-4; no reliable D call. V gave up 3 bases and J gave up 6 bases, with 9 bases separating them. The length of the CDR3 is 13 residues. CDR1 and CDR2 (germline): LNHDA, SQIVND (reference sequence). CDR3 in DNA: TGTGCCAGTAGTATTTCCTCAGTAAACATTCAGTACTTC. Residues: CASSISSVNIQYF.

This clonotype has a count of ten or more. V is TRBV11-2 and J is TRBJ1-4; no definite D call. The CDR3 totals 15 residues. Trimming pared 6 bases from V and 8 bases from J, leaving 19 bases between. In germline, CDR1 is SGHAT, CDR2 FQNNGV. DNA for the CDR3: TGTGCCAGCAGATCCCGTCCCGGAGTCGGCGAAAAACTGTTTTTT. As protein: CASRSRPGVGEKLFF.

This clonotype was seen only a few times. V usage is TRBV27 and J usage is TRBJ1-1; D is perhaps TRBD1 (6 bases). There are 14 residues in the CDR3. In germline, CDR1 is MNHEY, CDR2 SMNVEV (reference sequence). V shed 6 bases and J shed 11 bases, with 22 bases lying between them. The CDR3 sequence: CASRPSGGPTGAFF. The CDR3 DNA is TGTGCCAGCAGGCCATCTGGGGGGCCGACGGGGGCTTTCTTT.

This clonotype was seen a few times. This chain joins TRBV7-3 and TRBJ1-1; 8 bases match TRBD1. The CDR3 length is 13 residues. V was clipped by 4 bases and J by 8 bases; unmatched bases: 6. Germline V lookup: CDR1 SGHTA, CDR2 FQGTGA. The CDR3 loop is CASSSQGAGEAFF. CDR3 sequence (DNA): TGTGCCAGCAGCTCCCAGGGGGCGGGAGAAGCTTTCTTT. The full variable domain, in which reference TRBV7-3 and TRBJ1-1 provide the parts outside the CDR3, is GAGVSQTPSNKVTEKGKYVELRCDPISGHTALYWYRQSLGQGPEFLIYFQGTGAADDSGLPNDRFFAVRPEGSVSTLKIQRTERGDSAVYLCASSSQGAGEAFFGQGTRLTVV.

This clonotype was observed a handful of times. V usage is TRBV5-4 and J usage is TRBJ2-7; no firm D call. V was cut by 2 bases and J by 0 bases, with 6 bases left in between. Germline CDR1 reads SGHNT; CDR2 reads YYREEE (reference sequence). This CDR3 is built from 13 residues. The DNA of the CDR3 is TGTGCCAGCAGCTTCCCGAGCTCCTACGAGCAGTACTTC. As protein: CASSFPSSYEQYF.

This clonotype has at least ten counts. The rearrangement joins TRBV18 to TRBJ2-3; 11 bases agree with TRBD2. This CDR3 is built from 17 residues. From germline, CDR1 is KGHSH and CDR2 LQKENI. The junction had 7 bases not matched to a gene; V was cut back by 3 bases and J by 2 bases. CDR3 sequence: CASSPGLADLYTDTQYF. The DNA of the CDR3 is TGTGCCAGCTCACCGGGACTAGCGGACCTTTACACAGATACGCAGTATTTT.

This clonotype was seen ten or more times. V and J are TRBV11-2 and TRBJ2-1; no clear D. Germline values: CDR1 SGHAT, CDR2 FQNNGV. V lost 0 bases, J lost 0 bases, and 6 bases lay in between. The CDR3 extends over 15 amino acids. CDR3: CASSLDVSSYNEQFF. CDR3 coding DNA: TGTGCCAGCAGCTTAGATGTAAGCTCCTACAATGAGCAGTTCTTC.

This clonotype was found a few times. The chain links TRBV18 to TRBJ1-1; D ambiguous. From germline, CDR1 is KGHSH and CDR2 LQKENI. Trimming shortened V by 2 bases and J by 4 bases, and 11 bases separated the two germline ends. This CDR3 is built from 14 residues. The CDR3 bases are TGTGCCAGCTCACCAAGCGAAAGCCCCACTGAAGCTTTCTTT. It yields the protein CASSPSESPTEAFF.

This clonotype turned up a few times. The chain is built from TRBV2 and TRBJ2-3; D is uncertain. Trimming left V 5 bases short and J 6 bases short, with 9 bases between. Germline CDR1 is SNHLY and CDR2 is FYNNEI. The CDR3 covers 12 residues. CDR3 DNA: TGTGCCAGCAGTACAACAAGGGATACGCAGTATTTT. Translating gives CASSTTRDTQYF.

This clonotype was recorded at least ten times. This chain's CDR3 is CASSQVAEQYF. For the CDR3, the DNA is TGTGCCAGCAGCCAAGTGGCGGAGCAGTACTTC. The gene calls are TRBV3-1 and TRBJ2-7; unclear D gene. The germline V gene has CDR1 LGHDT and CDR2 YNNKEL (reference sequence). The CDR3 runs to 11 residues. With 1 base removed from V and 7 bases from J, the gap between germline ends came to 5 bases.

This chain connects TRBV11-1 to TRBJ1-1, with 9 bases lining up with TRBD1. The junction had 6 bases not matched to a gene; V was cut back by 5 bases and J by 5 bases. The CDR3 contains 14 residues. Germline CDR1 SGHAT, CDR2 FQDESV (reference sequence). CDR3 region: CASSQDRGDTEAFF. In DNA form, the CDR3 reads TGTGCCAGCAGCCAGGACAGGGGTGATACTGAAGCTTTCTTT.

In this sample, this clonotype turned up many times. The chain links TRBV9 to TRBJ1-3; the D is unclear. The CDR3 contains 16 residues. Trimming took off 6 bases at V and 4 bases at J, with 20 bases between the two ends. Looked up from germline, CDR1 is SGDLS and CDR2 is YYNGEE. CDR3 amino acids: CASTPDAVLGGNTIYF. CDR3 sequence (DNA): TGTGCCAGCACCCCAGATGCGGTCTTGGGGGGAAACACCATATATTTT.

There are many counts of this clonotype. The J gene is TRBJ2-7, the V gene TRBV6-2 or TRBV6-3; D unclear. In germline, CDR1 is MNHEY, CDR2 SVGEGT. The CDR3 extends over 14 amino acids. V lost 0 bases and J 3 bases, leaving 9 bases between the germline ends. CDR3 amino acids: CASSYSRTGYEQYF. The CDR3 DNA reads TGTGCCAGCAGTTACTCAAGGACCGGCTACGAGCAGTACTTC.

This clonotype was recorded a few times. The chain employs TRBV7-9 and TRBJ1-6; TRBD1 matches 7 bases. The CDR3 loop spans 16 amino acids. Germline loops: CDR1 SEHNR, CDR2 FQNEAQ (reference sequence). Trimming at V came to 5 bases and at J to 7 bases, leaving 11 bases not matched to a gene. This CDR3 reads CASSGRTGRDNSPLHF. Written as DNA, the CDR3 is TGTGCCAGCAGCGGCAGGACAGGTAGAGACAATTCACCCCTCCACTTT.

This chain links TRBV15 with TRBJ2-3, with D maybe TRBD2 (6 bases). Per germline, CDR1 LNHNV and CDR2 YYDKDF (reference sequence). V lost 3 bases and J lost 8, with 6 bases in between. CDR3 size: 11 residues. CDR3 nucleotides: TGTGCCACCAGCAGGGGGGGTACGCAGTATTTT. Its translation: CATSRGGTQYF.

The rearrangement joins TRBV3-1 to TRBJ2-1; 8 positions match TRBD2. CDR3 length: 13 amino acids. Germline CDR1 LGHDT, CDR2 YNNKEL (reference sequence). V lost 4 bases, J lost 8 bases, and 4 bases stayed unmatched. The CDR3 loop reads CASSPGGLDEQFF. The CDR3 DNA reads TGTGCCAGCAGCCCGGGGGGGCTCGATGAGCAGTTCTTC.

V is TRBV7-2 and J is TRBJ2-3; 8 positions agree with TRBD2. This CDR3 has 15 amino acids. Germline loops: CDR1 SGHTA, CDR2 FQGNSA. J was trimmed by 4 bases and V by 2 bases; bases with no gene match: 5. The DNA for the CDR3 is TGTGCCAGCAGCTTATCCCCGGGGGGGTCAGATACGCAGTATTTT. Protein sequence: CASSLSPGGSDTQYF.